The sequence of this T cell receptor beta chain was determined in a study of CD8+ T cells in alopecia areata. Whole-study results and caveats: On tofacitinib, scalp clonality and expanded CD8+ clones among top 100 fell significantly.

Germline V CDR1 and CDR2: MNHEY, SMNVEV (reference sequence). The V and J ends lost 4 bases and 8 bases respectively, with 14 bases between them. The CDR3 is made up of 14 amino acids. To note about this clone: The antigen remains undetermined.

Extracted RNA was reverse transcribed, and the resulting cDNA served as sequencing template. Repertoires were generated with immunoSEQ multiplex PCR, while TCRdb's copy carries only in-frame clones and drops some. Of around 190,000 clones listed, about three fifths were seen once; the top ten hold approximately 0.97%. The sample's treatment: oral pan-JAK inhibitor, 5-10 mg twice daily. The origin of this receptor is a human donor with alopecia areata. The sequences come from CD4+ T cells sorted from blood, collected at week 24, from a patient treated with tofacitinib. The chain uses TRBV27 and TRBJ2-2; perhaps TRBD1 as D (6 bases). The CDR3 sequence: CASSYFRGGGELFF. The CDR3 nucleotides read TGTGCCAGCAGTTATTTCAGAGGGGGAGGGGAGCTGTTTTTT.